The rows below give T cell receptor beta chains drawn from one sample of a study of shared clonotypes between healthy human individuals. Repertoires were generated with immunoSEQ multiplex PCR, while TCRdb's copy carries only in-frame clones and drops some. The sample gives about 2 million clones, roughly 94% of which show up once; under 0.15% is in the top ten. The specimen sequenced was naive CD4+ T cells sorted from blood. Receptors originate from a young man in good health. Both conserved end residues are part of each CDR3. Each record gives: J gene, D gene, V gene, clone size, CDR3 length, CDR3 DNA, CDR3 protein. A D gene is named only where the DNA matches it firmly. Clone size, where shown, is once, few, many, or a class for clones that have expanded.

J: TRBJ2-5
D: -
V: TRBV7-2
size: -
length: 13
DNA: TGTGCCAGCAGCAAGGGACCGCAAGAGACCCAGTACTTC
CDR3: CASSKGPQETQYF

J: TRBJ1-4
D: -
V: TRBV18
size: -
length: 11
DNA: TGTGCCAGCTCGCCGGATGAAAAACTGTTTTTT
CDR3: CASSPDEKLFF

J: TRBJ2-5
D: TRBD2
V: TRBV27
size: -
length: 17
DNA: TGTGCCAGCAGTTTATCTTCCAACCGACTAGCGGGAGCTTCCCAGTACTTC
CDR3: CASSLSSNRLAGASQYF

J: TRBJ2-4
D: -
V: TRBV5-1
size: -
length: 12
DNA: TGCGCCAGCAGCTTTAGGGGCGGGCTGGAGTACTTC
CDR3: CASSFRGGLEYF

J: TRBJ1-1
D: TRBD1
V: TRBV28
size: -
length: 14
DNA: TGTGCCAGCATAATGGGGACAGGGGCCACTGAAGCTTTCTTT
CDR3: CASIMGTGATEAFF

J: TRBJ2-5
D: -
V: TRBV30
size: -
length: 14
DNA: TGTGCCTGGAGTGTGGCGCTAGCGAAGGAGACCCAGTACTTC
CDR3: CAWSVALAKETQYF

J: TRBJ1-2
D: -
V: TRBV10-3
size: -
length: 14
DNA: TGTGCCATCAGTGAAGGATACGGGAACTATGGCTACACCTTC
CDR3: CAISEGYGNYGYTF

J: TRBJ1-3
D: TRBD1
V: TRBV11-2
size: -
length: 15
DNA: TGTGCCAGCAGCCCGGACAGGGGATTAGGGAACACCATATATTTT
CDR3: CASSPDRGLGNTIYF

J: TRBJ2-7
D: TRBD2
V: TRBV7-2
size: -
length: 14
DNA: TGTGCCAGCAGCCTGACTAGCGGGGGTTACGAGCAGTACTTC
CDR3: CASSLTSGGYEQYF

J: TRBJ2-2
D: -
V: TRBV25-1
size: -
length: 13
DNA: TGTGCCAGCAGTGACCCCTACACCGGGGAGCTGTTTTTT
CDR3: CASSDPYTGELFF

J: TRBJ2-2
D: -
V: TRBV6-5
size: once
length: 12
DNA: TGTGCCACACGTGGATTCACCGGGGAGCTGTTTTTT
CDR3: CATRGFTGELFF

J: TRBJ2-7
D: -
V: TRBV7-2
size: -
length: 12
DNA: TGTGCCAGCAGACGGGCGGTGGGCGAGCAGTACTTC
CDR3: CASRRAVGEQYF

J: TRBJ2-1
D: TRBD2
V: TRBV5-1
size: -
length: 15
DNA: TGCGCCAGCTCCACGGGGGGAGTCGGGTTCGGTGAGCAGTTCTTC
CDR3: CASSTGGVGFGEQFF

J: TRBJ2-2
D: -
V: TRBV30
size: -
length: 13
DNA: TGTGCCTGGATCAACAGGGCCCCCGGGGAGCTGTTTTTT
CDR3: CAWINRAPGELFF

J: TRBJ2-3
D: -
V: TRBV9
size: -
length: 16
DNA: TGTGCCAGCAGCGTAGCGACAGGGAGGAACACAGATACGCAGTATTTT
CDR3: CASSVATGRNTDTQYF

J: TRBJ1-2
D: TRBD1
V: TRBV9
size: -
length: 15
DNA: TGTGCCAGCAGCTACCGGACAGGGGGCGTGGATGGCTACACCTTC
CDR3: CASSYRTGGVDGYTF

J: TRBJ2-7
D: TRBD1
V: TRBV5-4
size: -
length: 14
DNA: TGTGCCAGCAGCTCGGGGACAGGGGTTTACGAGCAGTACTTC
CDR3: CASSSGTGVYEQYF

J: TRBJ2-3
D: TRBD2
V: TRBV4-3
size: -
length: 17
DNA: TGCGCCAGCAGCCAAGATGGACTAGCGGGAGAAGCAGATACGCAGTATTTT
CDR3: CASSQDGLAGEADTQYF

J: TRBJ2-7
D: -
V: TRBV18
size: once
length: 13
DNA: TGTGCCAGCTCACCAACGGGTTCCTACGAGCAGTACTTC
CDR3: CASSPTGSYEQYF

J: TRBJ2-3
D: TRBD1
V: TRBV19
size: -
length: 15
DNA: TGTGCCAGTAGTTTGGGGACAGGGACCCCAGATACGCAGTATTTT
CDR3: CASSLGTGTPDTQYF

J: TRBJ2-7
D: -
V: TRBV11-2
size: -
length: 16
DNA: TGTGCCAGCAGCTCCTTTGGGCAGGGAAACTCCTACGAGCAGTACTTC
CDR3: CASSSFGQGNSYEQYF

J: TRBJ1-5
D: -
V: TRBV19
size: -
length: 16
DNA: TGTGCCACTAACTCCGGGGGGACCCTCGGGAATCAGCCCCAGCATTTT
CDR3: CATNSGGTLGNQPQHF

J: TRBJ1-5
D: -
V: TRBV5-5
size: once
length: 16
DNA: TGTGCCAGCAGCCTGGGCCCGTCACATAGCAATCAGCCCCAGCATTTT
CDR3: CASSLGPSHSNQPQHF

J: TRBJ2-3
D: -
V: TRBV12-5
size: -
length: 13
DNA: TGTGCTACCGGAGCGTCAGGTACAGATACGCAGTATTTT
CDR3: CATGASGTDTQYF

J: TRBJ2-3
D: TRBD1
V: TRBV6-6
size: -
length: 14
DNA: TGTGCCAGCAGTCGACAGGGAGGCACAGATACGCAGTATTTT
CDR3: CASSRQGGTDTQYF

J: TRBJ2-3
D: -
V: TRBV4-3
size: few
length: 17
DNA: TGCGCCAGCAGCCCCCGAAAGGGCCCTACCCGCACAGATACGCAGTATTTT
CDR3: CASSPRKGPTRTDTQYF

J: TRBJ1-1
D: -
V: TRBV30
size: once
length: 13
DNA: TGTGCCTGGAGTGTAGGCAGGAACACTGAAGCTTTCTTT
CDR3: CAWSVGRNTEAFF

J: TRBJ1-4
D: -
V: TRBV28
size: once
length: 15
DNA: TGTGCCAGCAGTTTACCCACAGGGTCTAATGAAAAACTGTTTTTT
CDR3: CASSLPTGSNEKLFF

J: TRBJ2-1
D: TRBD2
V: TRBV4-1
size: -
length: 14
DNA: TGCGCCAGCAGCCAAGGGTCAGGGAGGGATGAGCAGTTCTTC
CDR3: CASSQGSGRDEQFF

J: TRBJ2-3
D: -
V: TRBV2
size: -
length: 15
DNA: TGTGCCAGCAGTGAAAAACTACCTGGCACAGATACGCAGTATTTT
CDR3: CASSEKLPGTDTQYF

J: TRBJ2-1
D: -
V: TRBV7-7
size: -
length: 15
DNA: TGTGCTAGCAGCCTCGGCCGGGACGGTTACGATGAGCAGTTCTTC
CDR3: CASSLGRDGYDEQFF

J: TRBJ2-7
D: -
V: TRBV7-6
size: -
length: 17
DNA: TGTGCCAGCAGCTTAGCGCCCCCCGGCTCCGGCTCCTACGAGCAGTACTTC
CDR3: CASSLAPPGSGSYEQYF

J: TRBJ2-7
D: TRBD1
V: TRBV15
size: -
length: 15
DNA: TGTGCCACCAGCAGGGGACAGGGGGATACCTACGAGCAGTACTTC
CDR3: CATSRGQGDTYEQYF

J: TRBJ2-4
D: TRBD2
V: TRBV5-1
size: -
length: 18
DNA: TGCGCCAGCAGCTTGACTAGCGGGGGGTCCTTAGCCAAAAACATTCAGTACTTC
CDR3: CASSLTSGGSLAKNIQYF

J: TRBJ2-3
D: -
V: TRBV28
size: -
length: 17
DNA: TGTGCCAGCAGTCCCAACCCCGGACATACGGGCACAGATACGCAGTATTTT
CDR3: CASSPNPGHTGTDTQYF

J: TRBJ1-1
D: -
V: TRBV10-3
size: -
length: 14
DNA: TGTGCCATCAGTGAGACGCATGGGGGCACTGAAGCTTTCTTT
CDR3: CAISETHGGTEAFF

J: TRBJ1-2
D: -
V: TRBV18
size: -
length: 14
DNA: TGTGCCAGCTCACCCTCGGGGGATAACTATGGCTACACCTTC
CDR3: CASSPSGDNYGYTF

J: TRBJ1-6
D: -
V: TRBV6-1
size: -
length: 10
DNA: TGTGCCAGCAGTGAAGGCCCCTTTCTCTTT
CDR3: CASSEGPFLF

J: TRBJ2-3
D: -
V: TRBV7-9
size: once
length: 17
DNA: TGTGCCAGCAGCTTTCCGACAGGAAAAGCTAGCACAGATACGCAGTATTTT
CDR3: CASSFPTGKASTDTQYF

J: TRBJ2-7
D: -
V: TRBV19
size: -
length: 13
DNA: TGTGCCAGGCTGAGGGGACGGACCTACGAGCAGTACTTC
CDR3: CARLRGRTYEQYF

J: TRBJ1-5
D: -
V: TRBV10-3
size: -
length: 13
DNA: TGTGCCATCAGTGAGGCGTGGTATCAGCCCCAGCATTTT
CDR3: CAISEAWYQPQHF

J: TRBJ1-6
D: -
V: TRBV14
size: few
length: 13
DNA: TGTGCCAGCAGGAACAGGACCCATTCACCCCTCCACTTT
CDR3: CASRNRTHSPLHF

J: TRBJ2-5
D: -
V: TRBV19
size: -
length: 12
DNA: TGTGCCAGTAGTATGGTGTCGGAGACCCAGTACTTC
CDR3: CASSMVSETQYF

J: TRBJ1-1
D: -
V: TRBV6-5
size: -
length: 14
DNA: TGTGCCAGCAGGCGGGGGAGGGGGGACACTGAAGCTTTCTTT
CDR3: CASRRGRGDTEAFF

J: TRBJ1-1
D: -
V: TRBV4-3
size: -
length: 15
DNA: TGCGCCAGCAGCAGCACAGGGACCCTGAACACTGAAGCTTTCTTT
CDR3: CASSSTGTLNTEAFF

J: TRBJ2-3
D: TRBD1
V: TRBV9
size: -
length: 17
DNA: TGTGCCAGCAGCGACGGAGGGACAGGGGGCCCCGTGTATACGCAGTATTTT
CDR3: CASSDGGTGGPVYTQYF

J: TRBJ2-7
D: TRBD2
V: TRBV6-1
size: once
length: 12
DNA: TGTGCCAGCAAGGGACTAGCAACCGAGCAGTACTTC
CDR3: CASKGLATEQYF

J: TRBJ1-5
D: -
V: TRBV5-1
size: -
length: 18
DNA: TGCGCCAGCAGCTTGAGACCAGGGACGGGGGATAGCAATCAGCCCCAGCATTTT
CDR3: CASSLRPGTGDSNQPQHF

J: TRBJ2-4
D: TRBD1
V: TRBV30
size: -
length: 16
DNA: TGTGCCTGGAGTACAGGACAGGGGATTTCCAAAAACATTCAGTACTTC
CDR3: CAWSTGQGISKNIQYF

J: TRBJ1-1
D: -
V: TRBV5-1
size: -
length: 15
DNA: TGCGCCAGCAGCTCATGGACCGGTCCGAACACTGAAGCTTTCTTT
CDR3: CASSSWTGPNTEAFF

J: TRBJ1-2
D: -
V: TRBV4-3
size: -
length: 16
DNA: TGCGCCAGCAGCCAAGAAGTTAGTACGCAGTTCTATGGCTACACCTTC
CDR3: CASSQEVSTQFYGYTF

J: TRBJ1-1
D: TRBD1
V: TRBV7-8
size: -
length: 16
DNA: TGTGCCAGCAGCTTCGGGACAGGGGGCGTGAACACTGAAGCTTTCTTT
CDR3: CASSFGTGGVNTEAFF

J: TRBJ1-2
D: TRBD1
V: TRBV10-3
size: -
length: 15
DNA: TGTGCCATCAGTGAAGCCCCCTCGACAGGGAGTGGCTACACCTTC
CDR3: CAISEAPSTGSGYTF

J: TRBJ1-3
D: -
V: TRBV20-1
size: -
length: 11
DNA: TGCAGTGCTAGAGTGGAAAACACCATATATTTT
CDR3: CSARVENTIYF

J: TRBJ2-6
D: -
V: TRBV19
size: -
length: 15
DNA: TGTGCCAGTAGTATAGCAGGGAGAGGGGCCAACGTCCTGACTTTC
CDR3: CASSIAGRGANVLTF